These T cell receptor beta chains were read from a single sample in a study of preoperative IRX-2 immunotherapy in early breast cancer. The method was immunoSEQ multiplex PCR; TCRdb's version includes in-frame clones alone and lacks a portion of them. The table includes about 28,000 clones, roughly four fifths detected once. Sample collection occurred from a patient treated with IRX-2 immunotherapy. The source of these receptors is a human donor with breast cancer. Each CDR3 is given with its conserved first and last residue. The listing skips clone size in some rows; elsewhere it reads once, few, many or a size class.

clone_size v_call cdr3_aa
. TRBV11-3 CASNATRTAARSNQPQHF
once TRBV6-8 CASSYSAGTTEAFF
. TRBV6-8 CASSYGGNTGELFF
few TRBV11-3 CASSLGGLGVTDTQYF
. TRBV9 CASSPGQSNIQYF
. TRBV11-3 CASSLGGRANEQFF
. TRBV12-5 CASTGRDRAGYGYTF
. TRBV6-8 CASSLSRWQGTNYGYTF
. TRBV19 CASSWDPSSYNSPLHF
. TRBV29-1 CSVERQGGETQYF
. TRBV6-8 CASSSNRGVGSNQPQHF
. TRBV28 CASSYRDGTYEQYF
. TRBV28 CASRLPGNYEQYF
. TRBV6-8 CASFTDTNTEAFF
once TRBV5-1 CASRPGWNNSPLHF
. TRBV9 CASSVGAEPYNEQFF
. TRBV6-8 CASSTGVAVQFF
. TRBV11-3 CASSKSGGMEETQYF
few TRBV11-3 CASSQPGLAPGEQFF
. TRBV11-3 CASSSGTRTVETQYF
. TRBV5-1 CASSLAPTGAGGNQPQHF
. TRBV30 CALMDRASGNTIYF
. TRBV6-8 CASSYLSGYYGYTF
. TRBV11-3 CASSLAGYDSEAFF
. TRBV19 CASSLRRGNREKLFF
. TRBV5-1 CASSLSRIGETQYF
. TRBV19 CASSILGGLASTDTQYF
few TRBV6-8 CASSYSPRAAGANVLTF
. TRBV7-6 CASSHRPGQNQPQHF
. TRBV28 CASSLETSGSLITDTQYF
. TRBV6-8 CAVQISNQPQHF
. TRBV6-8 CASSYSATNTGELFF
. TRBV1 CASSMRWGNEQFF